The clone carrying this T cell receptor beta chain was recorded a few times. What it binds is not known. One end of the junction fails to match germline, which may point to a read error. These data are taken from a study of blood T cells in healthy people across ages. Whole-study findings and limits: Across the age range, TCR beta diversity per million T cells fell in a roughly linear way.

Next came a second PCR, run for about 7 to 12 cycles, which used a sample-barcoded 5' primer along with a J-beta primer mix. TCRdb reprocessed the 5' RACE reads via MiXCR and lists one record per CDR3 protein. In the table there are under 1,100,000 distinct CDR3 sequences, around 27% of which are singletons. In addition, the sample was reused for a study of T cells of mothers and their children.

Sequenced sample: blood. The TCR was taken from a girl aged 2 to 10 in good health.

The chain's CDR3 is CSVVGYRGETQYF. CDR3 sequence (DNA): TGTAGCGTTGTAGGGTACAGGGGAGAGACCCAGTACTTC. The gene calls are TRBV29-1 and TRBJ2-5; 7 bases align to TRBD1. This CDR3 contains 13 residues. The germline gives CDR1 SQVTM, CDR2 ANQGSEA.